The 24 T cell receptor beta chains below come from one sample, sequenced in a study of T cell repertoires in cytomegalovirus infection. Their antigens are not known. TCRdb reprocessed the reads with MiXCR, giving one entry per CDR3 protein. The profile shows roughly 46,000 distinct CDR3 sequences, roughly 20% of them singletons. The material sequenced was PBMCs, sequenced either directly or after in vitro stimulation (not recorded which). These receptors all come from a human donor in good health (CMV status not recorded). Some clones in this sample may be carry-over from other donors' samples.

This clonotype showed up just a few times. V and J are TRBV20-1 and TRBJ2-5, with D unresolved. Germline V CDR1 and CDR2: DFQATT, SNEGSKA (reference sequence). CDR3 length: 11 amino acids. The V end lost 3 bases, the J end lost 2 bases, and 4 bases lay between the germline ends. The CDR3 protein is CSASLQETQYF. Here the CDR3 DNA reads TGCAGTGCTAGTTTGCAAGAGACCCAGTACTTC.

The chain has TRBV12-3 or TRBV12-4 and TRBJ1-6; a weak D match, TRBD1 (6 bases). V gave up 3 bases and J gave up 7 bases, with 10 bases separating them. This CDR3 is built from 14 residues. This CDR3 reads CASSFGGLNSPLHF. The CDR3 DNA reads as TGTGCCAGCAGTTTCGGGGGCTTGAATTCACCCCTCCACTTT.

This clonotype appeared a few times. The V and J genes are TRBV7-9 and TRBJ1-1; TRBD1 matches at 7 bases. Germline V gene lookup returns CDR1 SEHNR and CDR2 FQNEAQ (reference sequence). Losses at the gene ends were 5 bases for V and 0 bases for J; bases not matched to a gene: 3. The CDR3 spans 14 residues. CDR3 in amino acids: CASSQGQLNTEAFF. In nucleotides, the CDR3 is TGTGCCAGCAGCCAGGGACAGCTGAACACTGAAGCTTTCTTT.

In its sample, this clonotype was seen a few times. The J gene is TRBJ1-1, the V gene TRBV5-4, with 7 bases that match TRBD1. The V gene's germline CDR1 is SGHNT and CDR2 YYREEE (reference sequence). The CDR3 spans 13 residues. V lost 2 bases and J lost 10; bases outside the gene matches: 8. CDR3 coding DNA: TGTGCCAGCAGCTTAAGGGACAGCGATAGAGCTTTCTTT. This sequence encodes CASSLRDSDRAFF. Full variable domain (outside the CDR3, taken from reference TRBV5-4 and TRBJ1-1): ETGVTQSPTHLIKTRGQQVTLRCSSQSGHNTVSWYQQALGQGPQFIFQYYREEENGRGNFPPRFSGLQFPNYSSELNVNALELDDSALYLCASSLRDSDRAFFGQGTRLTVV.

This clonotype was counted only a few times. This rearrangement joins TRBV7-2 to TRBJ2-3; 9 bases line up with TRBD1. The V gene's germline CDR1 is SGHTA and CDR2 FQGNSA. The CDR3 covers 17 residues. With V trimmed by 3 bases and J by 1 base, 8 bases remained unmatched. The CDR3 region is CASSFLPDRGRTDTQYF. The CDR3 DNA reads TGTGCCAGCAGCTTTCTCCCGGACAGGGGCCGCACAGATACGCAGTATTTT.

The chain has TRBV7-2 and TRBJ2-1; 9 nucleotides align to TRBD2. V lost 7 bases to trimming and J lost 9 bases; unmatched junction nucleotides: 10. The germline CDR1 and CDR2 sequences are SGHTA and FQGNSA. This CDR3 contains 14 residues. The CDR3 DNA reads as TGTGCCAGCAACTCCGGCGGGAGGGTCGGTGAGCAGTTCTTC. It encodes CASNSGGRVGEQFF.

The table lists this clonotype with a few counts. CDR3 protein: CASSQGRTSTSGSGQETQYF. As DNA, the CDR3 is TGCGCCAGCAGCCAAGGCCGAACGTCGACTAGCGGGAGTGGGCAAGAGACCCAGTACTTC. The chain carries TRBV4-1 and TRBJ2-5, with 12 bases that match TRBD2. After removal of 1 base from V and 2 bases from J, the junction contained 14 bases not matched to a gene. The CDR3 covers 20 residues. Germline-derived CDR1 and CDR2 are MGHRA and YSYEKL.

The CDR3 DNA reads TGTGCCAGCAGTTTACAGAACACAGATACGCAGTATTTT. The encoded protein is CASSLQNTDTQYF. V gene TRBV28 combines with J gene TRBJ2-3; D uncertain. This CDR3 is 13 amino acids long. Between the trimmed V and J ends, which lost 2 bases and 2 bases, there was a span of 5 bases. From germline, CDR1 is MDHEN and CDR2 SYDVKM.

This clonotype was recorded a few times. The J gene is TRBJ1-4, the V gene TRBV7-9; unclear D gene. With 5 bases removed from V and 0 bases from J, the gap between germline ends came to 10 bases. Germline CDR1 SEHNR, CDR2 FQNEAQ (reference sequence). This CDR3 is built from 15 residues. DNA for the CDR3: TGTGCCAGCAGCCCCAGTATTCCAACTAATGAAAAACTGTTTTTT. This translates into CASSPSIPTNEKLFF.

Comment on this clonotype: Its ends do not fully match the called genes, so a read error is possible. CDR3 in amino acids: CAGSAANTEAFF. CDR3 DNA: TGTGCCGGCTCAGCTGCGAACACTGAAGCTTTCTTT. This chain joins TRBV18 and TRBJ1-1; D gene uncertain. Germline CDR1 is KGHSH and CDR2 is LQKENI. The CDR3 sequence is 12 residues long.

This chain uses TRBV10-3 with TRBJ2-2; D unclear. The CDR3 totals 11 residues. V was pared by 6 bases and J by 4 bases, with 3 bases between. CDR1 is ENHRY and CDR2 is SYGVKD in the germline V gene. The CDR3 region is CAIRGTGELFF. CDR3 in DNA: TGTGCCATCAGGGGCACCGGGGAGCTGTTTTTT.

At least ten counts were recorded for this clonotype. This chain connects TRBV28 to TRBJ2-5; weak D call: TRBD1 (5 bases). Germline V gives CDR1 MDHEN, CDR2 SYDVKM. This CDR3 has 13 amino acids. Deletions cut 1 base from V and 2 bases from J, with 5 bases between. This CDR3 is CASSLYRQETQYF. The DNA of the CDR3 is TGTGCCAGCAGTTTATACAGGCAAGAGACCCAGTACTTC.

This clonotype turned up a few times. This chain links TRBV29-1 with TRBJ1-2, with D possibly TRBD1 on 5 matching bases. V was shortened by 6 bases and J by 2 bases, with 13 bases between the two germline ends. Per germline, CDR1 SQVTM and CDR2 ANQGSEA. The CDR3 length is 13 residues. CDR3 bases: TGCAGCGTGGCCCAGGGAGTAAACTATGGCTACACCTTC. Its translation: CSVAQGVNYGYTF.

The chain recombines TRBV14 with TRBJ2-3; D ambiguous. Trimming took off 0 bases at V and 4 bases at J, with 5 bases between the two ends. This CDR3 comprises 13 residues. Germline V gene data show CDR1 as SGHDN and CDR2 as FVKESK. CDR3 sequence: CASSQDTADTQYF. CDR3 nucleotides: TGTGCCAGCAGCCAAGATACGGCAGATACGCAGTATTTT.

The chain has TRBV11-2 and TRBJ2-7; 7 positions match TRBD1. After removal of 5 bases from V and 0 bases from J, the junction contained 10 bases not matched to a gene. Looked up from germline, CDR1 is SGHAT and CDR2 is FQNNGV. CDR3 size: 16 residues. The chain's CDR3 is CASSPTRRQGSYEQYF. The CDR3 DNA follows: TGTGCCAGCAGCCCTACCCGGAGACAGGGCTCCTACGAGCAGTACTTC.

V usage is TRBV6-1 and J usage is TRBJ2-2, with D perhaps matching TRBD1 or TRBD2 (5 bases each). V lost 7 bases to trimming and J lost 6 bases, with 18 bases between them. The CDR3 sequence is 15 residues long. Germline CDR1 is MNHNS and CDR2 is SASEGT. The CDR3 coding sequence is TGTGCCAGCACCGGGGAAGGACAAGATTCCGGGGAGCTGTTTTTT. Its translation is CASTGEGQDSGELFF.

This clonotype showed up many times. V and J are TRBV20-1 and TRBJ2-7; D not certain. The ends were cut back, 5 bases at V and 1 base at J, with 9 bases in the middle. The CDR3 covers 12 residues. Germline V gene lookup returns CDR1 DFQATT and CDR2 SNEGSKA (reference sequence). The CDR3 is CSARGGSYEQYF. The DNA of the CDR3 is TGCAGTGCTCGAGGTGGGTCCTACGAGCAGTACTTC.

This chain joins TRBV12-3 or TRBV12-4 and TRBJ1-2; D not resolved. The CDR3 has 12 amino acids. V lost 7 bases and J 3 bases, leaving 9 bases between the germline ends. CDR3 DNA sequence: TGTGCCAGCAATGACGGATACTATGGCTACACCTTC. It yields the protein CASNDGYYGYTF.

The chain couples TRBV12-3 or TRBV12-4 to TRBJ2-3; possible D gene TRBD2, 6 bases. Trimming cost V 6 bases and J 2 bases, with 9 bases left between them. This CDR3 is built from 13 residues. The CDR3 DNA is TGTGCCAGCAGCCGACTAGACACAGATACGCAGTATTTT. It yields the protein CASSRLDTDTQYF.

This clonotype has more than one count but fewer than ten. The V call is TRBV7-9, the J call TRBJ2-5; a possible D gene is TRBD2 (6 bases). V shed 3 bases and J shed 1 base, with 9 bases lying between them. Germline V gene data show CDR1 as SEHNR and CDR2 as FQNEAQ (reference sequence). The CDR3 runs to 14 residues. CDR3 sequence reads: CASSLTRIQETQYF. As DNA, the CDR3 is TGTGCCAGCAGCTTGACTAGAATCCAAGAGACCCAGTACTTC.

A few counts support this clonotype. The genes are TRBV7-6 and TRBJ1-4, with D possibly TRBD1 on 5 matching bases. From germline, CDR1 is SGHVS and CDR2 FNYEAQ. CDR3 size: 14 residues. Between the trimmed V and J ends, which lost 2 bases and 8 bases, there was a span of 12 bases. In DNA, the CDR3 is TGTGCCAGCAGCTTACAGGGCGAGGGCGAAAAACTGTTTTTT. Translating it yields CASSLQGEGEKLFF.

This clonotype was seen just once. The chain is built from TRBV20-1 and TRBJ1-5, with unresolved D. The CDR3 has 12 amino acids. V lost 4 bases to trimming and J lost 6 bases, with 10 bases between them. Per germline, CDR1 DFQATT and CDR2 SNEGSKA (reference sequence). The CDR3 bases are TGCAGTGCTAAAGAGTGGGGTCAGCCCCAGCATTTT. Translated: CSAKEWGQPQHF.

This clonotype appeared many times. The V and J genes are TRBV28 and TRBJ2-5, with D perhaps matching TRBD1 (5 bases). Trimming pared 1 base from V and 1 base from J, leaving 16 bases between. This CDR3 spans 17 amino acids. The V gene's germline CDR1 is MDHEN and CDR2 SYDVKM. CDR3: CASSLLPGFPIQETQYF. The CDR3 DNA is TGTGCCAGCAGTTTATTACCAGGGTTCCCGATCCAAGAGACCCAGTACTTC.

This clonotype has only a few counts. J is TRBJ2-5 and V is TRBV20-1; 7 bases fit TRBD1. V trimming: 6 bases; J trimming: 1 base; junction bases outside the gene matches: 8. CDR1 DFQATT and CDR2 SNEGSKA come from the germline V gene (reference sequence). CDR3 size: 14 residues. The CDR3 loop reads CSATTDRVQETQYF. For the CDR3, the DNA is TGCAGTGCAACCACCGACAGGGTCCAAGAGACCCAGTACTTC.